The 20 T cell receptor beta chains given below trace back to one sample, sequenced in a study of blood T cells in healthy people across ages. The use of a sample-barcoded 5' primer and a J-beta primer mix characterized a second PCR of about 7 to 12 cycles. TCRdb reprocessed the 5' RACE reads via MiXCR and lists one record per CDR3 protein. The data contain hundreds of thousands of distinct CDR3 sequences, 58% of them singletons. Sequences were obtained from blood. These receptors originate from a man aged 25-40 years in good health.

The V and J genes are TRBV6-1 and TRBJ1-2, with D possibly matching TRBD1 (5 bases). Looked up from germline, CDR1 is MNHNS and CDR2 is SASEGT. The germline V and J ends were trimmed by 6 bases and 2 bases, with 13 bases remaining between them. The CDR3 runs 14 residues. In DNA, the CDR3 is TGTGCCAGCAGGGATAGGGGAGGAAACTATGGCTACACCTTC. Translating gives CASRDRGGNYGYTF.

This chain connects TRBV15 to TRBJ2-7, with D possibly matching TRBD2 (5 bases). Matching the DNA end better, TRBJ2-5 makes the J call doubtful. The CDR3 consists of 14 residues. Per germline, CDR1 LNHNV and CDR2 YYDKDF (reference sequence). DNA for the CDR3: TGTGCCACCAGTACCCGGACTTCCGATGAGACCCAGTACTTC. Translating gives CATSTRTSDETQYF.

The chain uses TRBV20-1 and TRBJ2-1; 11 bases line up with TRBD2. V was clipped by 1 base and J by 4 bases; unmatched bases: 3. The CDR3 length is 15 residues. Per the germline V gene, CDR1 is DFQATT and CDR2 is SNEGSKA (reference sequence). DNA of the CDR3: TGCAGTGCTAGAGGTAGCGGGAGGGTTTACAATGAGCAGTTCTTC. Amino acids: CSARGSGRVYNEQFF.

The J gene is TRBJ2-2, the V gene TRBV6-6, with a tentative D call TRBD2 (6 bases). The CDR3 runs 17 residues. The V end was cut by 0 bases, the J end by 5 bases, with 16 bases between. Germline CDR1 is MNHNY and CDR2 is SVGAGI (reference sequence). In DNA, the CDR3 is TGTGCCAGCAGTTACTCGAGTGCGGGATGGGGTACCGGGGAGCTGTTTTTT. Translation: CASSYSSAGWGTGELFF.

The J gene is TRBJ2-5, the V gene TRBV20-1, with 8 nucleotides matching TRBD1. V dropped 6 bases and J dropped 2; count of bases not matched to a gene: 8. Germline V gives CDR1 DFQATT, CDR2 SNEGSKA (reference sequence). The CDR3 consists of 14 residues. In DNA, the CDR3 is TGCAGTGCCCCCGGACAGGGTCGGCAAGAGACCCAGTACTTC. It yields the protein CSAPGQGRQETQYF.

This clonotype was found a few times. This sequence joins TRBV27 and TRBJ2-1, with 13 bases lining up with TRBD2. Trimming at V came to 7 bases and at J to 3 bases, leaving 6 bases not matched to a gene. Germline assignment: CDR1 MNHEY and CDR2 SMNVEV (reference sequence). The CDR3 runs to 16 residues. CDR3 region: CASTELAGGIYNEQFF. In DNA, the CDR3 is TGTGCCAGCACTGAACTAGCGGGAGGGATCTACAATGAGCAGTTCTTC.

CDR3: CSAPLRGSTYNEQFF. DNA for the CDR3: TGCAGTGCTCCGTTGCGAGGGAGCACCTACAATGAGCAGTTCTTC. The genes are TRBV20-1 and TRBJ2-1, with D possibly being TRBD2 (5 bases). Germline V gives CDR1 DFQATT, CDR2 SNEGSKA (reference sequence). This CDR3 spans 15 amino acids. The germline V and J ends were trimmed by 5 bases and 2 bases, with 16 bases remaining between them.

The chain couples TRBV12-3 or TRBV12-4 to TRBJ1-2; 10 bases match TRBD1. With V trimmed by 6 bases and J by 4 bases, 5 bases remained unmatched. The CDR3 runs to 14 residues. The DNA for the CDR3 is TGTGCCAGCAGCATCGGGACAGGGGTCTATGGCTACACCTTC. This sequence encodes CASSIGTGVYGYTF.

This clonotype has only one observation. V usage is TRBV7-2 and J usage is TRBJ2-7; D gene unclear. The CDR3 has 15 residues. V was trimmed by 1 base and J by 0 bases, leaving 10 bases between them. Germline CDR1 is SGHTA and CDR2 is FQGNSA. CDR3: CASSLVRRSSYEQYF. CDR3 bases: TGTGCCAGCAGCTTAGTACGAAGAAGCTCCTACGAGCAGTACTTC.

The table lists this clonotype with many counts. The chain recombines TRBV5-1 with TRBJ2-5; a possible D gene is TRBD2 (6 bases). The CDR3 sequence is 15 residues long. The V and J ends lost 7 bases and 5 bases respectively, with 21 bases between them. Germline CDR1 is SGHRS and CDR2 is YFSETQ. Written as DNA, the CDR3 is TGCGCCAGCGGAGGGCGGGGTCCCACCCGTGAGACCCAGTACTTC. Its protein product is CASGGRGPTRETQYF.

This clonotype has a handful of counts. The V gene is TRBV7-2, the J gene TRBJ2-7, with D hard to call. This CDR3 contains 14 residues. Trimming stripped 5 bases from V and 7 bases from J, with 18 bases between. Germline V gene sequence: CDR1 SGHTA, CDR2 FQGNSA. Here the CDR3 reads CASSPRGGTPEQYF. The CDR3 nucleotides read TGTGCCAGCAGCCCCCGTGGCGGCACTCCAGAGCAGTACTTC.

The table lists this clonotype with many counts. The CDR3 loop is CASSLDLGAKNIQYF. The DNA of the CDR3 is TGTGCCAGCAGCTTAGACCTGGGGGCCAAAAACATTCAGTACTTC. The V and J genes are TRBV7-9 and TRBJ2-4; D is unclear. Germline V lookup: CDR1 SEHNR, CDR2 FQNEAQ (reference sequence). The CDR3 spans 15 residues. V was clipped by 1 base and J by 1 base, with 8 bases between them.

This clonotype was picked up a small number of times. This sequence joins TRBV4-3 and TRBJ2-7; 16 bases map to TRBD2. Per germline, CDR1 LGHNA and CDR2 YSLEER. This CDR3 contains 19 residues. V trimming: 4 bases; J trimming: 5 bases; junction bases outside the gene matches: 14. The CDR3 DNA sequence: TGCGCCAGCAGCCGTACCGGGACTAGCGGGAGGGCCTTATCCCACGAGCAGTACTTC. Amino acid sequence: CASSRTGTSGRALSHEQYF.

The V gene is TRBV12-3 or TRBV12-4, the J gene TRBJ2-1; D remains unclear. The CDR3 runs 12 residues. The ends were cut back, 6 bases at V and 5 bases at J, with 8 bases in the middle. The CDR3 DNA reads TGTGCCAGCAGGCTCAATGACAATGAGCAGTTCTTC. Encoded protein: CASRLNDNEQFF.

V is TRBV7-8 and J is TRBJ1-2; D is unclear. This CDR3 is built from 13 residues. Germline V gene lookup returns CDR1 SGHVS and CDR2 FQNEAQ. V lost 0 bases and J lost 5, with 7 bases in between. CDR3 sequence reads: CASSLALGYGYTF. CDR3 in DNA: TGTGCCAGCAGCTTAGCTCTGGGGTATGGCTACACCTTC.

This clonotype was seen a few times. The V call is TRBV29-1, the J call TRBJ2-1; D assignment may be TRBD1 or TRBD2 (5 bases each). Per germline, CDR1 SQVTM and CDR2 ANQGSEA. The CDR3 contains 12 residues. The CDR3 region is CGGSLDYNEQFF. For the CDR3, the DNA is TGCGGGGGATCTTTAGACTACAATGAGCAGTTCTTC.

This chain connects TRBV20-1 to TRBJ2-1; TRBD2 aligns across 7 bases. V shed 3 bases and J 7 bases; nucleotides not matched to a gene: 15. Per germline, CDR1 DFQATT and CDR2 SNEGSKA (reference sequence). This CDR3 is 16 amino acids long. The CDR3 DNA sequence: TGCAGTGCTAGGCCAGGCCGGACTAGGTCTTTTAATGAGCAGTTCTTC. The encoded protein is CSARPGRTRSFNEQFF.

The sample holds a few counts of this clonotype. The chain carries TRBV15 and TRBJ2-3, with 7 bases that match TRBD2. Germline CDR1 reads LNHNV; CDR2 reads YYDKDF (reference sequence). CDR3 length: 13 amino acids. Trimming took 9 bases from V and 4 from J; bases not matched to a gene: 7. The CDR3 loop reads CATAGRLADTQYF. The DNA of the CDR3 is TGTGCCACAGCGGGGAGACTAGCAGATACGCAGTATTTT.

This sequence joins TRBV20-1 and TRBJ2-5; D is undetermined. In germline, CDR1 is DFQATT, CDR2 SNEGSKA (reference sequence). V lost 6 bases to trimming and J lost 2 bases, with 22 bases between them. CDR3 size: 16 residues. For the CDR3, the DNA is TGCAGTGCGAGAACCATGTCAGGACCGAGGCAAGAGACCCAGTACTTC. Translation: CSARTMSGPRQETQYF.

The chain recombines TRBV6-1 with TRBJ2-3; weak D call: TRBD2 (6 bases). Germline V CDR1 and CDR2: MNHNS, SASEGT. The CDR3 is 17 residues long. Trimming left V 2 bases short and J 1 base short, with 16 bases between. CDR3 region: CASSEWGVNPGTDTQYF. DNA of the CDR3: TGTGCCAGCAGTGAATGGGGGGTTAATCCCGGCACAGATACGCAGTATTTT.